The source of this T cell receptor (beta chain) is a study of immune characterization of retroperitoneal liposarcoma. CDR3 length: 14 residues. V shed 6 bases and J shed 4 bases, with 15 bases lying between them. Germline CDR1 reads MNHEY; CDR2 reads SMNVEV (reference sequence). By sample share, this clonotype is medium-sized. TCRdb processed the PCR reads anew with MiXCR; each CDR3 protein has one entry. This sample carries a few thousand distinct CDR3 sequences, 25% to 30% of them seen once, and the ten largest clones take roughly a sixth. This chain links TRBV27 with TRBJ1-2, with D perhaps matching TRBD1 (6 bases). The sample comprised tumor tissue. The clonotype originates from a female donor with retroperitoneal liposarcoma. This CDR3 is CASRNPGHFYGYTF. CDR3 coding DNA: TGTGCCAGCAGAAACCCGGGACACTTCTATGGCTACACCTTC.